In its sample, the clone carrying this T cell receptor (beta chain) was seen a few times. The antigen is unknown. TCRdb re-derived calls from the 5' RACE reads in MiXCR, one entry per CDR3 protein. The sample has about 390,000 distinct CDR3 sequences; about a sixth are singletons. This record comes from a study of T-cell memory formation after mild COVID-19. Across the study: Most TCR clusters belonged to a single donor. Study results and caveats: Some clones that responded were present in memory (sampled pre-infection), which suggests cross-reactive memory joined.

The V and J ends lost 0 bases and 0 bases respectively, with 12 bases between them. This CDR3 region has 16 residues. CDR1 and CDR2 from the germline V gene are SGHRS and YFSETQ. This rearrangement joins TRBV5-1 to TRBJ1-1; the D is unclear. The TCR originated in a man between 18 and 29 years old who had mild COVID-19 (a few samples of this study predate the infection). Cell type and time point are not known. What was sequenced was PBMCs or a T cell subset sorted from them (not recorded which). The CDR3 loop reads CASSLDGGRLNTEAFF. The CDR3 nucleotides are TGCGCCAGCAGCTTGGATGGCGGCAGGCTGAACACTGAAGCTTTCTTT.